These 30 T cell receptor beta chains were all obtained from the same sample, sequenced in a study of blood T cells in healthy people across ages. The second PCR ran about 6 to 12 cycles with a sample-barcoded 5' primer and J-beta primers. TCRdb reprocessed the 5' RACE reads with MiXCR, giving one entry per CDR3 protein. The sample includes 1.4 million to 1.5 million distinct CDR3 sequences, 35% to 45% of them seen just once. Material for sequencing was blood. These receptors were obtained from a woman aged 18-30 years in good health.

The CDR3 region has the DNA TGCGCCAGCAGCTTGAATCCTGGGAGCTCCTACAATGAGCAGTTCTTC. The encoded protein is CASSLNPGSSYNEQFF. The chain carries TRBV5-1 and TRBJ2-1, with D maybe TRBD2 (5 bases). The CDR3 totals 16 residues. Germline CDR1 and CDR2: SGHRS and YFSETQ. V was trimmed by 1 base and J by 0 bases, leaving 11 bases between them.

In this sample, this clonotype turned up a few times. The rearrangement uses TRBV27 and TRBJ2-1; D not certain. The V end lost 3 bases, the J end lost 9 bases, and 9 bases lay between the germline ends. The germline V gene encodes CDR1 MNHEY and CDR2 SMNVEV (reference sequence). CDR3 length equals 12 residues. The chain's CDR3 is CASSFNGIEQFF. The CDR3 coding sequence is TGTGCCAGCAGTTTCAATGGGATTGAGCAGTTCTTC.

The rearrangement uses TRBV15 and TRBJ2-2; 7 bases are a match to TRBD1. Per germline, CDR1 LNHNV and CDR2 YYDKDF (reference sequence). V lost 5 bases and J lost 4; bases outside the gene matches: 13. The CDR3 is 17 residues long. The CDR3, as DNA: TGTGCCACCAGCGGAGGAACAGGGGCAGAGATCACCGGGGAGCTGTTTTTT. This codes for CATSGGTGAEITGELFF.

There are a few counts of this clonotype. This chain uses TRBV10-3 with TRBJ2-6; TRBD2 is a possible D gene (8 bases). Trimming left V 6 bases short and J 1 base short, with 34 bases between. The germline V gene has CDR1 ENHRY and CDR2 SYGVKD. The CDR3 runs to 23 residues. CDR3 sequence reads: CAIRAASGTDKSGSISGANVLTF. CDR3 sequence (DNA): TGTGCCATCAGGGCCGCTTCCGGGACAGACAAAAGCGGGAGCATATCTGGGGCCAACGTCCTGACTTTC.

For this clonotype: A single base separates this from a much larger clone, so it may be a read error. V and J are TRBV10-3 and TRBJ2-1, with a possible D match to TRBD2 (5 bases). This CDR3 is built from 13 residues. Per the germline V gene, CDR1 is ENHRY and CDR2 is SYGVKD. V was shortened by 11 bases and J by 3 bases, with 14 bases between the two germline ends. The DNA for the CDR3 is TGTGCCGAAAGCGGTGGGGACTACAATGAGCAGTTCTTC. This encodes CAESGGDYNEQFF.

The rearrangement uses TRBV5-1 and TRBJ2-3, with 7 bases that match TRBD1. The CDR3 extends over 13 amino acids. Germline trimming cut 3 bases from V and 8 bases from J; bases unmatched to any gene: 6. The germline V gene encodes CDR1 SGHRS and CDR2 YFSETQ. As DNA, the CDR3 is TGCGCCAGCAGCTCAACAGGGGAAGGTACGCAGTATTTT. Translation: CASSSTGEGTQYF.

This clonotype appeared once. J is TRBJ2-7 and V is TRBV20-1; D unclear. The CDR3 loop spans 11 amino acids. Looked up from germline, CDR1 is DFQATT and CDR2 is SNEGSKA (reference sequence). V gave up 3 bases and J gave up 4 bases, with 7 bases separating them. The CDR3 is CSASSLYEQYF. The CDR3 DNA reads TGCAGTGCTAGCTCTTTATACGAGCAGTACTTC.

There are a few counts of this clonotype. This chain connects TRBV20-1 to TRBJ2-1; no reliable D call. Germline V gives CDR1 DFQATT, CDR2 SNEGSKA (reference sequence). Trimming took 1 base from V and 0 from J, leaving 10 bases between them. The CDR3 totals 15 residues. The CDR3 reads CSARALLSSYNEQFF. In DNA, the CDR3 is TGCAGTGCTAGAGCCCTACTAAGCTCCTACAATGAGCAGTTCTTC.

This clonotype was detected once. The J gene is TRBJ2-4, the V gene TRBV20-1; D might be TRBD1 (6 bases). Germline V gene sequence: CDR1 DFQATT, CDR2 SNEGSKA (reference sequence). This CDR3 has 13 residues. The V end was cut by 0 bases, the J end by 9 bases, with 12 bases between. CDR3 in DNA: TGCAGTGCTAGAGAACAGGGATTCGTCATTCAGTACTTC. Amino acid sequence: CSAREQGFVIQYF.

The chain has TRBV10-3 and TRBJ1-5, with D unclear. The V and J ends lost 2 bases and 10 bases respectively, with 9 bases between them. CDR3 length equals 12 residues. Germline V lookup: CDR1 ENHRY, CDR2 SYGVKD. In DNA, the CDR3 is TGTGCCATCAGTGAGGGGGAATACCCCCAGCATTTT. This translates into CAISEGEYPQHF.

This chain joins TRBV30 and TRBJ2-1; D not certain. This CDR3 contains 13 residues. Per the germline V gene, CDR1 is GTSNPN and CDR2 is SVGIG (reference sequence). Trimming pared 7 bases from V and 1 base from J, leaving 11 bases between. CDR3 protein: CASAGPSYNEQFF. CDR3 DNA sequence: TGTGCCTCCGCTGGTCCTTCCTACAATGAGCAGTTCTTC.

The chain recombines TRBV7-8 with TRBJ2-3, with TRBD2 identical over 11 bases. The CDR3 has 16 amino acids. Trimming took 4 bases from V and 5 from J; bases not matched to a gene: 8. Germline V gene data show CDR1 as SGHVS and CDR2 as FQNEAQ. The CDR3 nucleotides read TGTGCCAGCAGCTCAGCACTAGCGGGAGATCTAGATACGCAGTATTTT. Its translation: CASSSALAGDLDTQYF.

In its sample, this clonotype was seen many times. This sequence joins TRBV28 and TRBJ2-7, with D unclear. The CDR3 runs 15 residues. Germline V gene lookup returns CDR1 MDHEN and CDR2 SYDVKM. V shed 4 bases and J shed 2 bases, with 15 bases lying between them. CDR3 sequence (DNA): TGTGCCAGCAGTTCCCGTGCTTCCGATACCTACGAGCAGTACTTC. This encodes CASSSRASDTYEQYF. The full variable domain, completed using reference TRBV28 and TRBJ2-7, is DVKVTQSSRYLVKRTGEKVFLECVQDMDHENMFWYRQDPGLGLRLIYFSYDVKMKEKGDIPEGYSVSREKKERFSLILESASTNQTSMYLCASSSRASDTYEQYFGPGTRLTVT.

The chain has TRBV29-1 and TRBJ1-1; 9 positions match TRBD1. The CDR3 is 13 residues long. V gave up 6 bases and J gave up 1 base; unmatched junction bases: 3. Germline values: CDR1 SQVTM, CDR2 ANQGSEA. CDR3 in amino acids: CSVAGQGNTEAFF. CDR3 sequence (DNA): TGCAGCGTGGCGGGACAGGGGAACACTGAAGCTTTCTTT.

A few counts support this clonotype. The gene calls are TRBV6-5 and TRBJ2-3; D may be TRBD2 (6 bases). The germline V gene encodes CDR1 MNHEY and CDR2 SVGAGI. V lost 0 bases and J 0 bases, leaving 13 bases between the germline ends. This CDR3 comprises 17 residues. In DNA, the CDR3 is TGTGCCAGCAGTTACTCGCCCAGTGGGACTAGCACAGATACGCAGTATTTT. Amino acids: CASSYSPSGTSTDTQYF.

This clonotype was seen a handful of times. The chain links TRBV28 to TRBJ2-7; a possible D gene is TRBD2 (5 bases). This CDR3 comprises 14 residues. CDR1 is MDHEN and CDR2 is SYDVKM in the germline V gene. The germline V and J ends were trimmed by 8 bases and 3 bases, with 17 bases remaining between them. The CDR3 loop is CASFSPGMGYEQYF. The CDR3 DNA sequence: TGTGCCAGCTTCTCCCCCGGGATGGGCTACGAGCAGTACTTC.

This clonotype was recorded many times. CDR3: CASSDGGRYLTGELFF. As DNA, the CDR3 is TGTGCCAGCAGTGACGGGGGCCGGTATCTGACCGGGGAGCTGTTTTTT. The rearrangement uses TRBV6-1 and TRBJ2-2; the D call may be TRBD1 or TRBD2 (6 bases each). The CDR3 is made up of 16 amino acids. Germline values: CDR1 MNHNS, CDR2 SASEGT. Between the trimmed V and J ends, which lost 3 bases and 5 bases, there was a span of 16 bases.

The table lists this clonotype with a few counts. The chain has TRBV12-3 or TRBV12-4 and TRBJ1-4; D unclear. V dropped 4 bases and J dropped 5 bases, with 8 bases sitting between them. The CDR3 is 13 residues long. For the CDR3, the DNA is TGTGCCAGCAGTTCCCGGGAGAATGAAAAACTGTTTTTT. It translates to CASSSRENEKLFF.

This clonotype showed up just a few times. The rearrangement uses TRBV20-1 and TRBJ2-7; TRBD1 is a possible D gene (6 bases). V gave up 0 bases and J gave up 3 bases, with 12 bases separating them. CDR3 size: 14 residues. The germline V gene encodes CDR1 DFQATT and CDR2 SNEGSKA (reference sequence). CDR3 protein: CSARDWGTIYEQYF. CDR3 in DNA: TGCAGTGCTAGAGATTGGGGGACAATCTACGAGCAGTACTTC.

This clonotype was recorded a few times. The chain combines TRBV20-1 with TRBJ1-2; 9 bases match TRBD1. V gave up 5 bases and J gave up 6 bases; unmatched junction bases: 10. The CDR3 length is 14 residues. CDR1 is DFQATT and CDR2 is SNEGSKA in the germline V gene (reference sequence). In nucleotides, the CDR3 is TGCAGTGCTGGGAGAAGGACAGGGGAAAATGGCTACACCTTC. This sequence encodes CSAGRRTGENGYTF.

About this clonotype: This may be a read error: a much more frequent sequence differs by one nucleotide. CDR3 in amino acids: CASKWTGVMSDTQYF. The CDR3 region has the DNA TGTGCCAGCAAATGGACAGGGGTCATGTCAGATACGCAGTATTTT. The V and J genes are TRBV12-3 or TRBV12-4 and TRBJ2-3; 9 bases align to TRBD1. The CDR3 has 15 amino acids. The ends lost 7 bases at V and 4 bases at J; junction bases unmatched: 9.

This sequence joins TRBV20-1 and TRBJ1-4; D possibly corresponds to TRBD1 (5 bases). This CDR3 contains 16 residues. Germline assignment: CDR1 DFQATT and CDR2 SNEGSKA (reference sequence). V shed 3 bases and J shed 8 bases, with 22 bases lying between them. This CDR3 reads CSARDVGTAPAEKLFF. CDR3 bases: TGCAGTGCTAGGGATGTAGGGACGGCGCCCGCGGAAAAACTGTTTTTT.

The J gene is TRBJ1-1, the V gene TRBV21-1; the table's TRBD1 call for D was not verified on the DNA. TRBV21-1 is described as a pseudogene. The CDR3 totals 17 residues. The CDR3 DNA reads TGTGCCAGCAGCAACCCCCTCGGACAGCACCATAACACTGAAGCTTTCTTT. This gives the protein CASSNPLGQHHNTEAFF.

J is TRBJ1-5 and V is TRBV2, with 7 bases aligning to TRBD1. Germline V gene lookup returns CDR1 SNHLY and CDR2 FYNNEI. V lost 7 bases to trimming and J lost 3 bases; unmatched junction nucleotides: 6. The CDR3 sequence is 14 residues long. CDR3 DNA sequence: TGTGCCAGCACATCTAGGGGGCCCAATCAGCCCCAGCATTTT. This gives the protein CASTSRGPNQPQHF.

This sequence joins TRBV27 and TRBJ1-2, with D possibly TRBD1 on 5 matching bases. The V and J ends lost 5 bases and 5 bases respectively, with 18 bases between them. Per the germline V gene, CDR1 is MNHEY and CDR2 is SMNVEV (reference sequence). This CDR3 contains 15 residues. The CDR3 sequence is CASSGSPSGGYGYTF. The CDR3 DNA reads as TGTGCCAGCAGTGGCTCGCCGTCCGGGGGGTATGGCTACACCTTC.

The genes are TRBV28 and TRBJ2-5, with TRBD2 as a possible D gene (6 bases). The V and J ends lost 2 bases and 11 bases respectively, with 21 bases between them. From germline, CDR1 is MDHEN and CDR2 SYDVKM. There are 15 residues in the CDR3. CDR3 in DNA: TGTGCCAGCAGTTTAGGGGGGTCCCGGGGCAATGAGCAGTACTTC. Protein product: CASSLGGSRGNEQYF. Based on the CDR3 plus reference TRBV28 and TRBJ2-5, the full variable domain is DVKVTQSSRYLVKRTGEKVFLECVQDMDHENMFWYRQDPGLGLRLIYFSYDVKMKEKGDIPEGYSVSREKKERFSLILESASTNQTSMYLCASSLGGSRGNEQYFGPGTRLLVL.

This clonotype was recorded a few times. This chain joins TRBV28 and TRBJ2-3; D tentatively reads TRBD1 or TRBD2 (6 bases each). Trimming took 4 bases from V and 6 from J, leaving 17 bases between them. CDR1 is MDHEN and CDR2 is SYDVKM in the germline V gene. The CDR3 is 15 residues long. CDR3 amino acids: CASSSGGTQGDTQYF. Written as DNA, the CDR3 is TGTGCCAGCAGTTCGGGCGGGACTCAGGGGGATACGCAGTATTTT.

CDR3: CASSLERGTGQGNNEQFF. DNA for the CDR3: TGTGCCAGCAGCTTAGAGCGAGGGACAGGGCAGGGGAACAATGAGCAGTTCTTC. The chain has TRBV7-9 and TRBJ2-1; 9 bases fit TRBD1. The V and J ends lost 1 base and 5 bases, in that order; junction bases with no gene match: 12. Germline CDR1 and CDR2: SEHNR and FQNEAQ (reference sequence). This CDR3 comprises 18 residues.

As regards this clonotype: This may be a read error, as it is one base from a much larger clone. CDR3 protein: CASSQSLQPYEQYF. The CDR3 region has the DNA TGCGCCAGCAGCCAGAGTCTCCAGCCCTACGAGCAGTACTTC. The chain is built from TRBV4-1 and TRBJ2-7; D gene unclear. Germline CDR1 and CDR2: MGHRA and YSYEKL. The CDR3 is made up of 14 amino acids. Trimming shortened V by 3 bases and J by 2 bases, and 11 bases separated the two germline ends.

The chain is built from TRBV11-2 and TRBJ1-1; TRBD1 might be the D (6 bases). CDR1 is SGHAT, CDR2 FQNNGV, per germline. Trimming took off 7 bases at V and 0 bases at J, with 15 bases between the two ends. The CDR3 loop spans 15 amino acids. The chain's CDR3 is CASTVTGSMNTEAFF. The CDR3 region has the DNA TGTGCCAGCACCGTTACAGGGTCAATGAACACTGAAGCTTTCTTT.